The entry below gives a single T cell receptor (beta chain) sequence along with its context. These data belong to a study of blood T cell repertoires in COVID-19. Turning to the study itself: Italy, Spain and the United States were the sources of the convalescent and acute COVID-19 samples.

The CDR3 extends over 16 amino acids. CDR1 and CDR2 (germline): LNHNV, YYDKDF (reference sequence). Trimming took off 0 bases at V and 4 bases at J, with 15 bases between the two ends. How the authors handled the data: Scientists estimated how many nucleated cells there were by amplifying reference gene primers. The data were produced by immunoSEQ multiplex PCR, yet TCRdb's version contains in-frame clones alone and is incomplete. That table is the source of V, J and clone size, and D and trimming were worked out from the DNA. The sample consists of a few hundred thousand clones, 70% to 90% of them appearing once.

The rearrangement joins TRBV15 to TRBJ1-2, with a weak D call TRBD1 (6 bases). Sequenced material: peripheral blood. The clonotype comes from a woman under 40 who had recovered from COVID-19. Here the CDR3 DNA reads TGTGCCACCAGCAGAGAAAATATGGGGGACACCTATGGCTACACCTTC. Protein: CATSRENMGDTYGYTF.